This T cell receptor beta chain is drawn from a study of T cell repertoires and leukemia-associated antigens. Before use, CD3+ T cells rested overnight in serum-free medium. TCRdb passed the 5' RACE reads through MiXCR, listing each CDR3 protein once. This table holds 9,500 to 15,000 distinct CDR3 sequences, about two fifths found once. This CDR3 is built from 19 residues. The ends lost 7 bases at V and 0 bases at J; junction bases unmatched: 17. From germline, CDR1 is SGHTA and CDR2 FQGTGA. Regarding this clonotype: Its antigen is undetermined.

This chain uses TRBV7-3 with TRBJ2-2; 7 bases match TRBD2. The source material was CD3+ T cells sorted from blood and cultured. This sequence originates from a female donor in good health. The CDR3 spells CASTPGPSGAYANTGELFF. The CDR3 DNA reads TGTGCCAGCACCCCAGGTCCTAGCGGTGCATACGCGAACACCGGGGAGCTGTTTTTT.